Listed below are T cell receptor beta chains from one sample, sequenced in a study of cytomegalovirus exposure and HLA in healthy donors. Profiled with immunoSEQ multiplex PCR; TCRdb holds only in-frame clones, not every one. This sample has 170,000 or so clones, with roughly three quarters found just once. The specimen was PBMCs. Receptor source: a woman between 45 and 65 years old in good health and CMV-seropositive. Each CDR3 is given without its conserved first and last residue. The order of the fields is CDR3 length, V gene, CDR3 protein.

cdr3_length: 13; v_call: TRBV19; cdr3_aa: ASSGQRFRNQPQH
cdr3_length: 13; v_call: TRBV30; cdr3_aa: AWSLTGSSGNTIY
cdr3_length: 11; v_call: TRBV6-1; cdr3_aa: ASRGTGGVIQY
cdr3_length: 13; v_call: TRBV6-5; cdr3_aa: ASSSETSGPFRQY
cdr3_length: 13; v_call: TRBV6-5; cdr3_aa: ASSHTGGGRDTQY
cdr3_length: 12; v_call: TRBV5-5; cdr3_aa: ASSLGLAKETQY
cdr3_length: 10; v_call: TRBV29-1; cdr3_aa: SVEARQKRAF
cdr3_length: 12; v_call: TRBV13; cdr3_aa: ASSFGTGGQALH
cdr3_length: 15; v_call: TRBV18; cdr3_aa: ASSRFLGQDLSYEQY
cdr3_length: 12; v_call: TRBV28; cdr3_aa: ASSLGQARYGYT
cdr3_length: 13; v_call: TRBV7-9; cdr3_aa: ASSLNSGSDNEQF
cdr3_length: 13; v_call: TRBV2; cdr3_aa: ASSGVSGGIGAQH
cdr3_length: 14; v_call: TRBV7-3; cdr3_aa: ASSPTSGTNTGELF
cdr3_length: 11; v_call: TRBV28; cdr3_aa: ASRSDNRDTQY
cdr3_length: 12; v_call: TRBV15; cdr3_aa: ATSRPQAAYGYT
cdr3_length: 15; v_call: TRBV2; cdr3_aa: ASSENLVGTGTILRD
cdr3_length: 14; v_call: TRBV4-2; cdr3_aa: ASTSSGASGTGELF
cdr3_length: 13; v_call: TRBV6-5; cdr3_aa: ASSYSTGANYGYT
cdr3_length: 14; v_call: TRBV28; cdr3_aa: ASSLHNPRQGFEAF
cdr3_length: 16; v_call: TRBV18; cdr3_aa: ASSPRSVNPGMNTEAF
cdr3_length: 15; v_call: TRBV7-2; cdr3_aa: ASSLELGGGGMETQY
cdr3_length: 15; v_call: TRBV27; cdr3_aa: ASSLYGETGIIYEQY
cdr3_length: 12; v_call: TRBV6-5; cdr3_aa: ASSSGQAFRPQH
cdr3_length: 13; v_call: TRBV27; cdr3_aa: ASSLYGTNQETQY
cdr3_length: 13; v_call: TRBV21-1; cdr3_aa: ASSYREQRGYGYT
cdr3_length: 11; v_call: TRBV5-1; cdr3_aa: ASSLVGGGEQF
cdr3_length: 13; v_call: TRBV11-2; cdr3_aa: ASSLVQGFTGELF
cdr3_length: 12; v_call: TRBV29-1; cdr3_aa: SVALAGSYNEQF
cdr3_length: 11; v_call: TRBV28; cdr3_aa: ASRTGGSYGYT
cdr3_length: 9; v_call: TRBV7-2; cdr3_aa: ASSHTDTQY
cdr3_length: 15; v_call: TRBV4-3; cdr3_aa: ASSQGVAGGEASGQF
cdr3_length: 13; v_call: TRBV2; cdr3_aa: ASRLDSSSYNEQF
cdr3_length: 12; v_call: TRBV19; cdr3_aa: ASSQAIRNQPQH
cdr3_length: 13; v_call: TRBV19; cdr3_aa: ASSITAGLHNEQF
cdr3_length: 13; v_call: TRBV11-2; cdr3_aa: ASSLGSGGVARAF
cdr3_length: 13; v_call: TRBV19; cdr3_aa: ASSIKGQGNQPQH
cdr3_length: 12; v_call: TRBV6-5; cdr3_aa: ASRRGQDNYEQY
cdr3_length: 14; v_call: TRBV27; cdr3_aa: ASSLWGSGSSYEQY
cdr3_length: 9; v_call: TRBV20-1; cdr3_aa: SASGEIGYT
cdr3_length: 13; v_call: TRBV9; cdr3_aa: ASSVETGGYNEQF
cdr3_length: 9; v_call: TRBV20-1; cdr3_aa: SATGGTEAF
cdr3_length: 10; v_call: TRBV7-9; cdr3_aa: ASSLGGAEQY
cdr3_length: 10; v_call: TRBV28; cdr3_aa: ATRAGNYGYT
cdr3_length: 12; v_call: TRBV5-4; cdr3_aa: ASSLGEPGNTIY
cdr3_length: 12; v_call: TRBV7-9; cdr3_aa: ASSLDGGSSPLH
cdr3_length: 13; v_call: TRBV6-5; cdr3_aa: ASSDHSTPREKLF
cdr3_length: 13; v_call: TRBV4-1; cdr3_aa: ASSRSIAGEETQY
cdr3_length: 20; v_call: TRBV4-1; cdr3_aa: ASSRPRGLAGGSSTSTDTQY
cdr3_length: 14; v_call: TRBV7-2; cdr3_aa: ASSLRTSDSGNTIY
cdr3_length: 12; v_call: TRBV5-8; cdr3_aa: ASSLGRGNSPLH
cdr3_length: 11; v_call: TRBV13; cdr3_aa: ASSPLYDTEAF
cdr3_length: 12; v_call: TRBV7-2; cdr3_aa: ASSLGTGGSEQY
cdr3_length: 14; v_call: TRBV7-9; cdr3_aa: SSSRGQGNSGNTIY
cdr3_length: 14; v_call: TRBV15; cdr3_aa: ATSRGPGLATDEQF
cdr3_length: 13; v_call: TRBV2; cdr3_aa: ASRPRDFSNQPQH
cdr3_length: 13; v_call: TRBV30; cdr3_aa: AWSVQRTGNYGYT
cdr3_length: 13; v_call: TRBV28; cdr3_aa: ASSLLGQGIDTQY